This T cell receptor beta chain was sequenced in a study of blood T cells in healthy people across ages. Donation came from healthy Caucasian individuals in Russia who were aged roughly 6 to 95. The germline V gene encodes CDR1 SGHTA and CDR2 FQGTGA. V lost 3 bases and J lost 7; bases outside the gene matches: 6. This CDR3 is 14 amino acids long. Using a J-beta primer mix together with a sample-barcoded 5' primer, a second PCR was run for roughly 6 to 12 cycles. Each CDR3 protein is one row after TCRdb ran MiXCR on the 5' RACE reads. The profile shows around 1,500,000 distinct CDR3 sequences, roughly 40% of them singletons.

Input material: blood. The source is a woman under 30 in good health. J is TRBJ2-1 and V is TRBV7-3, with TRBD1 identical over 7 bases. The CDR3 loop reads CASSLFDRANEQFF. CDR3 DNA sequence: TGTGCCAGCAGCTTGTTTGACAGGGCTAATGAGCAGTTCTTC.